One sample yielded the 15 T cell receptor beta chains listed below, sequenced in a study of T cell responses to AZD1222 COVID-19 vaccine. Sequencing was performed with immunoSEQ multiplex PCR; in TCRdb, only in-frame clones are kept and a portion is missing. The profile shows about 72,000 clones, roughly 87% of them singletons. Source: peripheral blood, taken on day 0 of AZD1222 vaccination. These receptors were obtained from an adult in good health.

The chain links TRBV2 to TRBJ1-6, with D possibly being TRBD1 (6 bases). Per germline, CDR1 SNHLY and CDR2 FYNNEI. Trimming stripped 6 bases from V and 3 bases from J, with 12 bases between. CDR3 length: 15 amino acids. CDR3 amino acids: CASREGGFYNSPLHF. In DNA, the CDR3 is TGTGCCAGCAGGGAGGGGGGATTCTATAATTCACCCCTCCACTTT.

The genes are TRBV18 and TRBJ2-3, with D tentatively TRBD1 (6 bases). The CDR3 consists of 15 residues. The V end was cut by 6 bases, the J end by 0 bases, with 13 bases between. Germline lookup yields CDR1 KGHSH and CDR2 LQKENI. DNA of the CDR3: TGTGCCAGCTCCCTACAGGGTCAAAGCACAGATACGCAGTATTTT. It yields the protein CASSLQGQSTDTQYF. Complete variable domain (other parts from reference TRBV18 and TRBJ2-3): NAGVMQNPRHLVRRRGQEARLRCSPMKGHSHVYWYRQLPEEGLKFMVYLQKENIIDESGMPKERFSAEFPKEGPSILRIQQVVRGDSAAYFCASSLQGQSTDTQYFGPGTRLTVL.

This chain joins TRBV10-2 and TRBJ1-2; D ambiguous. The CDR3 covers 13 residues. V was pared by 4 bases and J by 5 bases, with 11 bases between. CDR1 and CDR2 (germline): WSHSY, SAAADI. The CDR3 region has the DNA TGCGCCAGCAGTGCCTCCGGAGTTTATGGCTACACCTTC. Its protein product is CASSASGVYGYTF.

V usage is TRBV7-9 and J usage is TRBJ2-2; tentative D call: TRBD2 (6 bases). CDR1 and CDR2 from the germline V gene are SEHNR and FQNEAQ (reference sequence). V was pared by 5 bases and J by 4 bases, with 17 bases between. CDR3 length: 16 amino acids. Here the CDR3 reads CASSLLATPFTGELFF. CDR3 DNA: TGTGCCAGCAGCCTCCTAGCGACACCGTTCACCGGGGAGCTGTTTTTT.

The chain joins TRBV6-6 to TRBJ1-2, with a possible D match to TRBD1 (5 bases). Trimming pared 9 bases from V and 8 bases from J, leaving 13 bases between. The CDR3 loop spans 11 amino acids. CDR1 MNHNY and CDR2 SVGAGI come from the germline V gene (reference sequence). CDR3 in amino acids: CARTQGFGYTF. The CDR3 nucleotides read TGTGCCAGAACTCAGGGCTTCGGCTACACCTTC.

This clone was counted a single time. This chain uses TRBV5-1 with TRBJ2-3; TRBD2 matches 14 bases. J lost 10 bases, V lost 4 bases, and 8 bases had no gene match. Per germline, CDR1 SGHRS and CDR2 YFSETQ. The CDR3 loop spans 15 amino acids. CDR3 coding DNA: TGCGCCAGCAGCGTGACTAGCGGGGGGGGCTGGGCGCAGTATTTT. Translating it yields CASSVTSGGGWAQYF.

The J gene is TRBJ1-1, the V gene TRBV10-3; TRBD1 matches at 8 bases. V lost 3 bases and J lost 5; bases outside the gene matches: 8. This CDR3 contains 15 residues. In germline, CDR1 is ENHRY, CDR2 SYGVKD. In nucleotides, the CDR3 is TGTGCCATCAGTGACGGCAGGGGGCCGTGGACTGAAGCTTTCTTT. It yields the protein CAISDGRGPWTEAFF.

The V and J genes are TRBV5-4 and TRBJ2-1; 13 nucleotides line up with TRBD2. The CDR3 consists of 15 residues. The V gene's germline CDR1 is SGHNT and CDR2 YYREEE (reference sequence). V shed 5 bases, J shed 9 bases, and the junction held 8 bases outside the gene matches. CDR3 amino acids: CASRTLAGGLGEQFF. CDR3 nucleotide sequence: TGTGCCAGCAGGACACTAGCGGGGGGGCTCGGTGAGCAGTTCTTC.

The chain combines TRBV5-5 with TRBJ2-1; 11 positions match TRBD2. The CDR3 totals 13 residues. After removal of 5 bases from V and 7 bases from J, the junction contained 2 bases not matched to a gene. Germline CDR1 SGHKS, CDR2 YYEKEE (reference sequence). CDR3 sequence (DNA): TGTGCCAGCAGTAGCGGGGGGGCGAATGAGCAGTTCTTC. This encodes CASSSGGANEQFF.

J is TRBJ1-2 and V is TRBV20-1; D is unresolved. The V and J ends lost 3 bases and 7 bases respectively, with 9 bases between them. CDR1 DFQATT and CDR2 SNEGSKA come from the germline V gene (reference sequence). The length of the CDR3 is 11 residues. DNA for the CDR3: TGCAGTGCTAGGTCAGGATTTGGCTACACCTTC. It specifies CSARSGFGYTF.

The genes are TRBV9 and TRBJ2-7, with D perhaps matching TRBD1 (5 bases). Trimming removed 0 bases at V and 6 bases at J, with 10 bases between. The CDR3 is 13 residues long. Germline lookup yields CDR1 SGDLS and CDR2 YYNGEE. DNA for the CDR3: TGTGCCAGCAGCGTAGGGTGGGGCGTCGAGCAGTACTTC. The encoded protein is CASSVGWGVEQYF.

The gene calls are TRBV9 and TRBJ1-3, with a possible D match to TRBD1 (5 bases). Trimming removed 4 bases at V and 0 bases at J, with 20 bases between. Germline V gene sequence: CDR1 SGDLS, CDR2 YYNGEE. The CDR3 has 18 residues. The CDR3 is CASSPSSGQTISGNTIYF. CDR3 coding DNA: TGTGCCAGCAGCCCGAGCTCGGGGCAGACAATCTCTGGAAACACCATATATTTT.

This rearrangement joins TRBV5-1 to TRBJ1-2, with D maybe TRBD1 (6 bases). The length of the CDR3 is 14 residues. V was shortened by 4 bases and J by 0 bases, with 10 bases between the two germline ends. The germline CDR1 and CDR2 sequences are SGHRS and YFSETQ. Here the CDR3 reads CASSTDRANYGYTF. In nucleotides, the CDR3 is TGCGCCAGCAGCACGGACAGAGCTAACTATGGCTACACCTTC. Drawing the rest from reference TRBV5-1 and TRBJ1-2, the complete variable domain is KAGVTQTPRYLIKTRGQQVTLSCSPISGHRSVSWYQQTPGQGLQFLFEYFSETQRNKGNFPGRFSGRQFSNSRSEMNVSTLELGDSALYLCASSTDRANYGYTFGSGTRLTVV.

The chain uses TRBV11-2 and TRBJ2-1; possibly TRBD1 or TRBD2 for D (5 bases each). Trimming took 5 bases from V and 8 from J, leaving 13 bases between them. In germline, CDR1 is SGHAT, CDR2 FQNNGV. The CDR3 has 13 residues. Here the CDR3 reads CASSPREYDEQFF. Here the CDR3 DNA reads TGTGCCAGCAGCCCCAGGGAGTACGATGAGCAGTTCTTC.

The rearrangement joins TRBV3-1 (or the pseudogene TRBV3-2) to TRBJ2-7; possible D gene TRBD2, 6 bases. Germline values: CDR1 LGHDT, CDR2 YNNKEL (reference sequence). Trimming left V 4 bases short and J 3 bases short, with 13 bases between. CDR3 length: 14 amino acids. CDR3 loop: CASSPAAGGYEQYF. The CDR3 DNA sequence: TGTGCCAGCAGCCCAGCAGCGGGCGGCTACGAGCAGTACTTC.